The entry below describes one T cell receptor beta chain. Its target is unknown. In the same sample, other DNA sequences code for this CDR3. This specimen comes from a study of cytomegalovirus exposure and HLA in healthy donors. Turning to the study itself: There were 90 million to 130 million unique TCR beta sequences, drawn from about 190 million T cells, in an earlier analysis.

The study, taken as a whole, reports: Cytomegalovirus status was reportedly diagnosed by the classifier with high sensitivity and specificity. Evidence from a later analysis indicated that most CMV-associated TCR beta chains looked HLA-restricted.

With 60 Vbeta and 13 Jbeta primers, the PCR was carried out. TCRdb keeps only in-frame clones here, not all; method: immunoSEQ multiplex PCR. The data hold around 200,000 clones, with approximately 84% observed a single time. Germline V gene sequence: CDR1 SGHRS, CDR2 YFSETQ. V was clipped by 0 bases and J by 0 bases, with 5 bases between them. The CDR3 totals 14 residues. The chain combines TRBV5-1 with TRBJ2-3; D may be TRBD2 (5 bases). The sequence was obtained from a woman aged 45-60 years in good health and CMV-seropositive. Specimen: PBMCs. The CDR3 loop is CASSLERSTDTQYF. In DNA, the CDR3 is TGCGCCAGCAGCTTGGAGCGGAGCACAGATACGCAGTATTTT.